The TCR beta chain under discussion was sequenced for a study of control samples from healthy donors and cancer patients. Only in-frame clones appear in the TCRdb table, and some are missing; sequencing was by immunoSEQ multiplex PCR. The sample has about 96,000 clones, 90% to 95% seen once. In germline, CDR1 is DFQATT, CDR2 SNEGSKA (reference sequence). V shed 6 bases and J 3 bases; nucleotides not matched to a gene: 17. CDR3 size: 17 residues. The sequenced sample consisted of blood. This chain uses TRBV20-1 with TRBJ2-7, with 10 bases identical to TRBD1. The TCR comes from a man aged 18 to 30 in good health. The CDR3 bases are TGCAGTGCAAGTGATCCGGGACAGGGGCCTCTTCTCTACGAGCAGTACTTC. Encoded protein: CSASDPGQGPLLYEQYF.